The source of this TCR beta chain is a study of cytomegalovirus exposure and HLA in healthy donors. Study in general: Approximately 85 million unique TCRs from HLA-typed donors made up an early data release. Researchers found that about four fifths of over 350 genotyped donors fell within the Caucasian-associated ancestry cluster. Study-wide results and caveats: The study dropped some indistinguishable V segments, TRBV6-2 and TRBV6-3 among them. Previous analysis showed most TCR beta V segments were productive about 87% or about 30% of the time.

PCR was performed using 60 Vbeta and 13 Jbeta primers. Clones were sequenced by immunoSEQ multiplex PCR, and TCRdb holds only the in-frame ones, with some missing. This table holds 110,000 to 150,000 clones, over 55% found once. Notes on this clone: Its antigen remains unknown.

The CDR3 covers 14 residues. The ends were cut back, 0 bases at V and 9 bases at J, with 12 bases in the middle. Germline loops: CDR1 MGHRA, CDR2 YSYEKL. Sequencing was carried out using PBMCs. This clonotype was sampled from a man aged 35-49 years in good health and CMV-seronegative. This rearrangement joins TRBV4-1 to TRBJ2-1; perhaps TRBD2 as D (5 bases). Here the CDR3 reads CASSQDIGVGEQFF. The CDR3 DNA reads as TGCGCCAGCAGCCAAGATATCGGGGTAGGTGAGCAGTTCTTC.